The clone carrying this T cell receptor beta chain was counted between two and nine times. The source of the sample is a study of T-cell reconstitution after alpha-beta-depleted transplantation in children. Trimming removed 3 bases from V and 5 bases from J, with 19 bases in between. The V gene's germline CDR1 is MDHEN and CDR2 SYDVKM. The length of the CDR3 is 16 residues. Unique molecular identifiers were used to barcode this TCRbeta library. One entry per CDR3 protein, called by TCRdb with MiXCR from the PCR reads. The sample records a few hundred thousand distinct CDR3 sequences, 9.7% being singletons.

Sequenced here: PBMCs from the stem cell graft donor, sampled from the stem cell graft. The chain recombines TRBV28 with TRBJ2-5; D may match TRBD1 or TRBD2 (6 bases each). This clonotype originated in a human donor who donated a stem cell graft to a child with SCID. The CDR3 loop reads CASSFRGGGGLETQYF. In DNA, the CDR3 is TGTGCCAGCAGTTTTAGGGGAGGTGGGGGGCTGGAGACCCAGTACTTC.